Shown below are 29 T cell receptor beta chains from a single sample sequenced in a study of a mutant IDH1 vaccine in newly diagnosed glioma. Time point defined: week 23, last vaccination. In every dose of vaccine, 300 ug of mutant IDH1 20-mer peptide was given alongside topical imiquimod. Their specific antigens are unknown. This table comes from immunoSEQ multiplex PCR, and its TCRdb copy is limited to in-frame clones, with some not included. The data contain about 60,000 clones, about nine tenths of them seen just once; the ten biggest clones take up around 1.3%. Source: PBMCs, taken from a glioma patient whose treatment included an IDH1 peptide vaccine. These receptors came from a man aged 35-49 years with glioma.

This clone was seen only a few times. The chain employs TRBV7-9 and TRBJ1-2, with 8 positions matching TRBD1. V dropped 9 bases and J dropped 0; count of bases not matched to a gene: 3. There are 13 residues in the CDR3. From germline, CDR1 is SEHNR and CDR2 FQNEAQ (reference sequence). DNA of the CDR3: TGTGCCAGTACGACAGGGGCTAACTATGGCTACACCTTC. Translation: CASTTGANYGYTF.

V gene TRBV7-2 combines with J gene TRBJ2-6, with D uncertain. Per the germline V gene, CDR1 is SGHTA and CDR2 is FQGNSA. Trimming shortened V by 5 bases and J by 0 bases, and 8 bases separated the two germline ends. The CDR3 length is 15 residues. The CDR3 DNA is TGTGCCAGCAGCCCTATGAACTCTGGGGCCAACGTCCTGACTTTC. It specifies CASSPMNSGANVLTF.

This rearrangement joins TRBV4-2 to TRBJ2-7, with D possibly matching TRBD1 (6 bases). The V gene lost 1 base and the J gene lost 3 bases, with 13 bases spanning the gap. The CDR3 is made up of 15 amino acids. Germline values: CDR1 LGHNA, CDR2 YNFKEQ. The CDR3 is CASSQGSGAFYEQYF. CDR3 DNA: TGTGCCAGCAGCCAAGGTTCAGGGGCATTCTACGAGCAGTACTTC.

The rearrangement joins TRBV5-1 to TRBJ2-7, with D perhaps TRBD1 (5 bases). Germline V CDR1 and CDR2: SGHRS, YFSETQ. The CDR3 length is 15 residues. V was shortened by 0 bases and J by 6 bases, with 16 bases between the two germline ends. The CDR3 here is CASSLGGSMVIEQYF. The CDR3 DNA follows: TGCGCCAGCAGCTTGGGGGGCAGCATGGTCATCGAGCAGTACTTC.

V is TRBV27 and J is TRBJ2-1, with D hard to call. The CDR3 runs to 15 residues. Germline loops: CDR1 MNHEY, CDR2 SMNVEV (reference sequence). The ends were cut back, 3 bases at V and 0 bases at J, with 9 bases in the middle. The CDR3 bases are TGTGCCAGCAGTTTTTCTTCGTTCTCCTACAATGAGCAGTTCTTC. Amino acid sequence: CASSFSSFSYNEQFF.

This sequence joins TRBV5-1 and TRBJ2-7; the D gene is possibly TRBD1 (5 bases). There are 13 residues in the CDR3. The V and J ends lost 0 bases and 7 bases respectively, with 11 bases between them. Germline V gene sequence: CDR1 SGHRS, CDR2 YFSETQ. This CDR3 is CASSLEGNREQYF. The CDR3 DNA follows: TGCGCCAGCAGCTTGGAGGGGAATAGAGAGCAGTACTTC.

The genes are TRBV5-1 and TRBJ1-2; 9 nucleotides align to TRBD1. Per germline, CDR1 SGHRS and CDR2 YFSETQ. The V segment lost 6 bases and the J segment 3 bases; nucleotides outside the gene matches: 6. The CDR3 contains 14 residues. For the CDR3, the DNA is TGCGCCAGCACGTGGGACAGGGAGGACTATGGCTACACCTTC. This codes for CASTWDREDYGYTF. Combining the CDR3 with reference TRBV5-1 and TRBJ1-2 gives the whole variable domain KAGVTQTPRYLIKTRGQQVTLSCSPISGHRSVSWYQQTPGQGLQFLFEYFSETQRNKGNFPGRFSGRQFSNSRSEMNVSTLELGDSALYLCASTWDREDYGYTFGSGTRLTVV.

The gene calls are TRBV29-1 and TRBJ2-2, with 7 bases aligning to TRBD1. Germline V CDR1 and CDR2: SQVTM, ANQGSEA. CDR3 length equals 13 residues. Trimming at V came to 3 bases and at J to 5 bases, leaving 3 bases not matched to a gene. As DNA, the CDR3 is TGCAGCGTTGAGAGGACAGGTACCGGGGAGCTGTTTTTT. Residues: CSVERTGTGELFF.

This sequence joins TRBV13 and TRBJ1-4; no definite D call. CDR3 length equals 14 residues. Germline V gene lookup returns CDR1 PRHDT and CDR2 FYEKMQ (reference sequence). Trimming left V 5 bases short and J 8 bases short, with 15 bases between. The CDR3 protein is CASSLLGSGEKLFF. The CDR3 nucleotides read TGTGCCAGCAGCCTTCTTGGGAGTGGAGAAAAACTGTTTTTT.

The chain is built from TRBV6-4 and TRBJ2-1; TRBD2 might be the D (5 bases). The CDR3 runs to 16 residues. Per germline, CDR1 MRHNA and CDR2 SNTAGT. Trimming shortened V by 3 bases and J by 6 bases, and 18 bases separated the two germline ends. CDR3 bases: TGTGCCAGCAGTGAATCTAGAGACTATGGGTCCAATGAGCAGTTCTTC. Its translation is CASSESRDYGSNEQFF.

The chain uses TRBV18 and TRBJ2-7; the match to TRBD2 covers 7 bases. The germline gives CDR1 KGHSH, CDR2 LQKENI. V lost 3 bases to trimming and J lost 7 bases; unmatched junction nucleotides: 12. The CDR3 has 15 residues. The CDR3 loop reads CASSPPGTTLGEQYF. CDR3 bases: TGTGCCAGCTCACCTCCCGGGACTACCCTGGGAGAGCAGTACTTC.

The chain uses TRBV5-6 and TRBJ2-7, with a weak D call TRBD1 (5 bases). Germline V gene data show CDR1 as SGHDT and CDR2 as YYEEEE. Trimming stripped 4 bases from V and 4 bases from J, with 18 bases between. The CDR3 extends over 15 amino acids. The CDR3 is CASSRPGLGVYEQYF. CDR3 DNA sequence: TGTGCCAGCAGCCGCCCGGGTCTAGGGGTGTACGAGCAGTACTTC.

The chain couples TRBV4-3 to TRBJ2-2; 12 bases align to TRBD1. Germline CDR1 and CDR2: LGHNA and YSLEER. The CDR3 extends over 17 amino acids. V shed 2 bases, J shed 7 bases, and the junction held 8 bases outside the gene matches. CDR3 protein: CASSQSGTGGYVGELFF. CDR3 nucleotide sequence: TGCGCCAGCAGCCAATCCGGGACAGGGGGCTATGTCGGGGAGCTGTTTTTT.

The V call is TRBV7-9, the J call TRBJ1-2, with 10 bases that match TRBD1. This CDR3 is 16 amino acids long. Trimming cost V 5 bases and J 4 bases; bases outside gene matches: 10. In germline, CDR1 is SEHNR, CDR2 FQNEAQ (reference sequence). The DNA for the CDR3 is TGTGCCAGCAGCCCCGGACAGGGGGGGGACCTCTATGGCTACACCTTC. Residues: CASSPGQGGDLYGYTF.

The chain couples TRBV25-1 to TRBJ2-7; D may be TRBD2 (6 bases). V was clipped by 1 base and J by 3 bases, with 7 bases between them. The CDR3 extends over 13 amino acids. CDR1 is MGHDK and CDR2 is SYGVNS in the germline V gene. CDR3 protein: CASSEWRGYEQYF. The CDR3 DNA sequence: TGTGCCAGCAGTGAATGGAGGGGCTACGAGCAGTACTTC.

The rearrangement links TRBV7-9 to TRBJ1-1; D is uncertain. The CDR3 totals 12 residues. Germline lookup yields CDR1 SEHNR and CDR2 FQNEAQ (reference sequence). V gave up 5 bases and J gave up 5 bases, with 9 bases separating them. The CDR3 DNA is TGTGCCAGCAGCCCCCGATGGACTGAAGCTTTCTTT. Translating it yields CASSPRWTEAFF.

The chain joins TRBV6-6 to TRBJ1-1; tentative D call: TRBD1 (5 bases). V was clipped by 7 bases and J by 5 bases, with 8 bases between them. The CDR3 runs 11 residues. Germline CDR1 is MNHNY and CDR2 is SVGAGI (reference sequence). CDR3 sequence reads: CASTRGTEAFF. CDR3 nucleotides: TGTGCCAGCACAAGGGGTACTGAAGCTTTCTTT.

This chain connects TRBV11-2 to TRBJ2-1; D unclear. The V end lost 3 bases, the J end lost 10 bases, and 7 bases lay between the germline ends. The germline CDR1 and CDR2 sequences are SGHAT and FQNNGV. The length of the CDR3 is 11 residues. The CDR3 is CASSLTAEQFF. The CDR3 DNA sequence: TGTGCCAGCAGCTTGACCGCGGAGCAGTTCTTC.

CDR3 DNA sequence: TGTGCCAGCAGTGAAGCTTGGCGGGCCTTTGTCGGGGAGCTGTTTTTT. Its protein product is CASSEAWRAFVGELFF. The chain uses TRBV6-1 and TRBJ2-2; TRBD2 is a possible D gene (5 bases). Germline CDR1 MNHNS, CDR2 SASEGT. V was shortened by 0 bases and J by 7 bases, with 15 bases between the two germline ends. The CDR3 is made up of 16 amino acids.

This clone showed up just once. The CDR3 region is CATGLADEQYF. The CDR3 region has the DNA TGTGCCACGGGACTAGCAGACGAGCAGTACTTC. The rearrangement uses TRBV19 and TRBJ2-7, with TRBD2 identical over 9 bases. There are 11 residues in the CDR3. Germline CDR1 and CDR2: LNHDA and SQIVND (reference sequence). The ends lost 10 bases at V and 5 bases at J; junction bases unmatched: 3. Looking up the rest from reference TRBV19 and TRBJ2-7 gives the full variable domain: DGGITQSPKYLFRKEGQNVTLSCEQNLNHDAMYWYRQDPGQGLRLIYYSQIVNDFQKGDIAEGYSVSREKKESFPLTVTSAQKNPTAFYLCATGLADEQYFGPGTRLTVT.

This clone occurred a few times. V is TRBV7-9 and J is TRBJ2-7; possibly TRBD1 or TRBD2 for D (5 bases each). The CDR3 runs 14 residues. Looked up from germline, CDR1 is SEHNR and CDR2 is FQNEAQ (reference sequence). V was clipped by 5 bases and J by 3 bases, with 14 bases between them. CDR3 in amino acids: CASSHLRDLYEQYF. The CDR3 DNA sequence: TGTGCCAGCAGCCACCTCCGGGACCTCTACGAGCAGTACTTC.

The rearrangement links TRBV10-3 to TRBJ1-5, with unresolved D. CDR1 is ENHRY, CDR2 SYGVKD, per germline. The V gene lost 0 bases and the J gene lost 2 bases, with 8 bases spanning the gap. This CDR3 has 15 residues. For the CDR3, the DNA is TGTGCCATCAGTGAGTCGAAGGGAGGCAATCAGCCCCAGCATTTT. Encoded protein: CAISESKGGNQPQHF.

The CDR3 loop reads CASSPLERDHGYTF. CDR3 in DNA: TGTGCCAGCTCACCACTCGAAAGGGACCATGGCTACACCTTC. This sequence joins TRBV18 and TRBJ1-2, with TRBD1 as a possible D gene (5 bases). Trimming stripped 1 base from V and 6 bases from J, with 12 bases between. This CDR3 contains 14 residues. Germline values: CDR1 KGHSH, CDR2 LQKENI.

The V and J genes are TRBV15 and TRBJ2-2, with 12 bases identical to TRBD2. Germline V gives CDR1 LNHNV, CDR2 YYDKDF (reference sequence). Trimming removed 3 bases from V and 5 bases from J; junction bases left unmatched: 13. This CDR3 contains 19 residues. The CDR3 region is CATSRRGRLAGVSTGELFF. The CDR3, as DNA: TGTGCCACCAGCAGGAGAGGGAGACTAGCGGGAGTATCGACCGGGGAGCTGTTTTTT.

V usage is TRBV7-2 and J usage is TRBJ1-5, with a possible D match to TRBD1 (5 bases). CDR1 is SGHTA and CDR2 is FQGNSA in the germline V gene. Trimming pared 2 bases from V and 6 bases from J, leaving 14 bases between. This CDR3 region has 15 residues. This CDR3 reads CASSLRGVVGQPQHF. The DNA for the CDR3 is TGTGCCAGCAGCTTACGGGGGGTTGTAGGTCAGCCCCAGCATTTT.

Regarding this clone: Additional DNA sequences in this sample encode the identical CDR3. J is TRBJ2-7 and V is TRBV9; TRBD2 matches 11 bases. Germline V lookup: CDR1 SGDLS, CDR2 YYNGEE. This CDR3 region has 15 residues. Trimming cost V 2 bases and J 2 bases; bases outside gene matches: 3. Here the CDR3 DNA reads TGTGCCAGCAGCGTTGGGACTAGCGGAGCCTACGAGCAGTACTTC. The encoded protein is CASSVGTSGAYEQYF.

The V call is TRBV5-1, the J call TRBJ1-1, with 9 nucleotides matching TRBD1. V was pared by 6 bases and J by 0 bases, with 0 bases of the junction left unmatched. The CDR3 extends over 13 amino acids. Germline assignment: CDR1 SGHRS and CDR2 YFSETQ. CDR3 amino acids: CASNRGLNTEAFF. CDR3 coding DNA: TGCGCCAGCAACAGGGGGCTGAACACTGAAGCTTTCTTT.

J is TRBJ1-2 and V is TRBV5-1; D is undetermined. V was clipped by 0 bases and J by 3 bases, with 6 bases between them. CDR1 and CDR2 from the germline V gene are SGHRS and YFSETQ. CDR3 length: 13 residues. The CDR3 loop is CASSLEAHYGYTF. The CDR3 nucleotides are TGCGCCAGCAGCTTGGAAGCCCACTATGGCTACACCTTC.

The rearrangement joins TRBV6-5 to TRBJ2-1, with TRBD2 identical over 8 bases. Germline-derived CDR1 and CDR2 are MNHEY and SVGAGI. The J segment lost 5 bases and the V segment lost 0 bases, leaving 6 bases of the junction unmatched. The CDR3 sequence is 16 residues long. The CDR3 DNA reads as TGTGCCAGCAGTTACTCGATAGTAGCGGGAAACAATGAGCAGTTCTTC. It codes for CASSYSIVAGNNEQFF.